This entry lists 4 T cell receptor beta chains sequenced from one sample in a study of CD8 T cells in ankylosing spondylitis. No antigen has been assigned to these receptors. Whole-study results and caveats: Blood from ankylosing spondylitis patients appeared to carry a characteristic roughly 8-variant TCR beta motif.

TCRdb fed the 5' RACE reads into MiXCR, producing one record per CDR3 protein. The repertoire holds approximately 520,000 distinct CDR3 sequences, with roughly 5% as singletons. The sequenced sample consisted of blood, either unsorted or a sorted T cell fraction (not recorded which). All receptors come from a male donor with ankylosing spondylitis.

This clonotype appeared many times. The chain employs TRBV10-3 and TRBJ2-5, with D unresolved. The CDR3 is 13 residues long. Trimming pared 3 bases from V and 5 bases from J, leaving 10 bases between. Per the germline V gene, CDR1 is ENHRY and CDR2 is SYGVKD. The CDR3 spells CAISDYRDETQYF. DNA for the CDR3: TGTGCCATCAGTGATTATCGAGATGAGACCCAGTACTTC.

This clonotype was observed many times. J is TRBJ2-2 and V is TRBV10-2, with D unresolved. CDR1 and CDR2 from the germline V gene are WSHSY and SAAADI. The V and J ends lost 5 bases and 0 bases respectively, with 10 bases between them. The CDR3 spans 15 residues. The CDR3 spells CASSPTSSNTGELFF. CDR3 nucleotide sequence: TGCGCCAGCAGTCCAACATCTTCGAACACCGGGGAGCTGTTTTTT.

Many counts were recorded for this clonotype. The chain joins TRBV12-3 or TRBV12-4 to TRBJ2-3, with 13 bases identical to TRBD2. J was trimmed by 4 bases and V by 5 bases; bases with no gene match: 3. The CDR3 extends over 15 amino acids. The CDR3 sequence: CASSPGTSGADTQYF. The CDR3 nucleotides are TGTGCCAGCAGTCCCGGGACTAGCGGGGCAGATACGCAGTATTTT.

This clonotype was counted at least ten times. The V gene is TRBV4-3, the J gene TRBJ2-1; no definite D call. The CDR3 has 16 residues. Trimming took off 0 bases at V and 1 base at J, with 10 bases between the two ends. The germline CDR1 and CDR2 sequences are LGHNA and YSLEER. DNA for the CDR3: TGCGCCAGCAGCCAAGATGCGTTAGAGTCCTACAATGAGCAGTTCTTC. Its protein is CASSQDALESYNEQFF.